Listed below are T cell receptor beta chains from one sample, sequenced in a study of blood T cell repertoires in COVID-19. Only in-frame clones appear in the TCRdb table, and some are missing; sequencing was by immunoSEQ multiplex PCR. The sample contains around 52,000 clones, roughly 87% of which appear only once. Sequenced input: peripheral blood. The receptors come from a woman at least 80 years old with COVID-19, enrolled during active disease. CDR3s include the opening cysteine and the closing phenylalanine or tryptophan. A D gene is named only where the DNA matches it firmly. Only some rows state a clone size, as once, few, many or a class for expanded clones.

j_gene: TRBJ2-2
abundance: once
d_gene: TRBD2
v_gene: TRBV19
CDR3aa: CASSGGLAGGHGTGELFF
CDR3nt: TGTGCCAGTAGTGGTGGACTAGCGGGGGGGCATGGCACCGGGGAGCTGTTTTTT

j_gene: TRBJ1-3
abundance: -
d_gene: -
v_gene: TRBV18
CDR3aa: CASSPRGGPSSGNTIYF
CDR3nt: TGTGCCAGCTCACCCCGGGGAGGGCCGAGCTCTGGAAACACCATATATTTT

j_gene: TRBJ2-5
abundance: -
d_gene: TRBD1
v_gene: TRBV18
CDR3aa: CASSPKTGEETQYF
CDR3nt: TGTGCCAGCTCACCAAAGACAGGGGAGGAGACCCAGTACTTC

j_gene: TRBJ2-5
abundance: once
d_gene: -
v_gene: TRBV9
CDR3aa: CASSKSGSGQETQYF
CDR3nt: TGTGCCAGCAGCAAGTCAGGGTCAGGGCAAGAGACCCAGTACTTC

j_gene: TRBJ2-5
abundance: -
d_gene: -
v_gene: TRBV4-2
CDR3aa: CASSQGGQFEETQYF
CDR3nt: TGTGCCAGCAGCCAAGGGGGGCAGTTTGAAGAGACCCAGTACTTC

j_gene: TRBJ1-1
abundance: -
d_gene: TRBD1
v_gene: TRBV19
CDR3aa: CASSIGGLSTEAFF
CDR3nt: TGTGCCAGTAGCATAGGGGGCCTTAGCACTGAAGCTTTCTTT

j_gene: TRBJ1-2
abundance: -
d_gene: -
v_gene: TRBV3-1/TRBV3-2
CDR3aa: CASSRLGAQGEGYTF
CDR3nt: TGTGCCAGCAGCCGACTGGGGGCGCAGGGAGAGGGCTACACCTTC

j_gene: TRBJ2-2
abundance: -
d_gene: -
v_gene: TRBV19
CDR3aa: CASSIRTAANTGELFF
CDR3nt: TGTGCCAGTAGTATTAGAACAGCCGCGAACACCGGGGAGCTGTTTTTT

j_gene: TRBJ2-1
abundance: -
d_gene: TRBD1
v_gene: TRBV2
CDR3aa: CASSSGQGYEQFF
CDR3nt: TGTGCCAGCTCGTCGGGACAGGGCTATGAGCAGTTCTTC

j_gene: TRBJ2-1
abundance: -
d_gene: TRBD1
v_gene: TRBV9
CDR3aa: CASSVRGQGHNEQFF
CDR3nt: TGTGCCAGCAGCGTACGGGGACAGGGCCACAATGAGCAGTTCTTC

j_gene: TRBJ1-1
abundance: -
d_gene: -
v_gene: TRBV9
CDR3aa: CASSVGGPNTEAFF
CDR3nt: TGTGCCAGCAGCGTAGGGGGCCCCAACACTGAAGCTTTCTTT

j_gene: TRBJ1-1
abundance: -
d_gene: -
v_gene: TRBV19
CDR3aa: CASSIGGGTEAFF
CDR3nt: TGTGCCAGTAGTATTGGGGGAGGCACTGAAGCTTTCTTT

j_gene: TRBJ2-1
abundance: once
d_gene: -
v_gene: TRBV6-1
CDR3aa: CASSEINEQFF
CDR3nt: TGTGCCAGCAGTGAAATAAATGAGCAGTTCTTC

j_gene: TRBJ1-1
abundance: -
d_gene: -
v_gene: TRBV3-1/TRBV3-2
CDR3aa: CASSQDLGVSNTEAFF
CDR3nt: TGTGCCAGCAGCCAAGATTTGGGAGTTTCAAACACTGAAGCTTTCTTT

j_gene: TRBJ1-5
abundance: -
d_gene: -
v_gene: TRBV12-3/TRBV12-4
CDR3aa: CASSFGDQPQHF
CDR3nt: TGTGCCAGCAGTTTCGGGGATCAGCCCCAGCATTTT

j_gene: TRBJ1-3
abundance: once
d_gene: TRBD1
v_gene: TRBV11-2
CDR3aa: CASSSTGTGNTIYF
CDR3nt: TGTGCCAGCAGTTCGACAGGGACTGGAAACACCATATATTTT

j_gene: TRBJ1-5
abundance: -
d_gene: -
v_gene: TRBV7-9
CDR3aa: CASSLGVGGLDNQPQHF
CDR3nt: TGTGCCAGCAGCTTAGGGGTCGGAGGGCTCGACAATCAGCCCCAGCATTTT

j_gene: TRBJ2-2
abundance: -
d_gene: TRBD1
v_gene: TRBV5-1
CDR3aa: CASSPGTGGNTGELFF
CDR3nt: TGCGCCAGCAGCCCGGGGACAGGGGGGAACACCGGGGAGCTGTTTTTT

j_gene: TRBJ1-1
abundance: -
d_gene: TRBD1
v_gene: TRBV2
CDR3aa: CASQRLTGTGNTEAFF
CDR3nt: TGTGCCAGCCAACGCTTAACCGGGACAGGGAACACTGAAGCTTTCTTT

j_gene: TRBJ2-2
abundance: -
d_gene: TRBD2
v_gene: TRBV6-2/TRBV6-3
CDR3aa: CASSYPPSGANTGELFF
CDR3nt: TGTGCCAGCAGTTACCCACCTAGCGGCGCGAACACCGGGGAGCTGTTTTTT

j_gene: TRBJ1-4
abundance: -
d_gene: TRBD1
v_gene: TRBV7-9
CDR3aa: CASSSGTGGLEKLFF
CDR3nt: TGTGCCAGCAGCTCCGGGACAGGGGGCTTGGAAAAACTGTTTTTT

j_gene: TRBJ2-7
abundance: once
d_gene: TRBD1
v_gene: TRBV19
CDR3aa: CASSMDRGRQYF
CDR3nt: TGTGCCAGTAGTATGGACAGGGGGAGGCAGTACTTC

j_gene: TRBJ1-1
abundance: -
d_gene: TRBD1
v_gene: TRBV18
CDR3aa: CASSPSTGVGTEAFF
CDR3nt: TGTGCCAGCTCACCATCCACAGGGGTTGGAACTGAAGCTTTCTTT

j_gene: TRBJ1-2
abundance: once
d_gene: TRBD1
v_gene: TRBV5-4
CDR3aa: CASSPKEMTGGNYGYTF
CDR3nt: TGTGCCAGCAGCCCTAAAGAAATGACAGGGGGTAACTATGGCTACACCTTC

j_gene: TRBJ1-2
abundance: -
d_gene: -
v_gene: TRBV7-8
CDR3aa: CASSLAHRSGSYTF
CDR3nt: TGTGCCAGCAGCTTAGCGCATCGGTCGGGGAGCTACACCTTC

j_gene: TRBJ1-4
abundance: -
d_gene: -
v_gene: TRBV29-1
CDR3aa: CSVQDLTNEKLFF
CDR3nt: TGCAGCGTTCAGGACTTAACTAATGAAAAACTGTTTTTT

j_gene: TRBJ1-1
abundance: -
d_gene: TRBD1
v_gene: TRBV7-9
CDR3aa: CASSLSGGNTEAFF
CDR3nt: TGTGCCAGCAGCTTATCAGGGGGCAACACTGAAGCTTTCTTT

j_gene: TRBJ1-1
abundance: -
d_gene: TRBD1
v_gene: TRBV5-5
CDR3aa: CASSLMDRGNTEAFF
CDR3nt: TGTGCCAGCAGCTTAATGGACAGGGGGAACACTGAAGCTTTCTTT

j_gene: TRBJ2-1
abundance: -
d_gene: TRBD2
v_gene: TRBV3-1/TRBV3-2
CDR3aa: CASSLAGGPYEQFF
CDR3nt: TGTGCCAGCAGCCTAGCGGGGGGGCCCTATGAGCAGTTCTTC

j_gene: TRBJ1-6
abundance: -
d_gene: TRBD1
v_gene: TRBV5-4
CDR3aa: CASSLSTGGFSPLHF
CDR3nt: TGTGCCAGCAGCTTGTCTACAGGGGGATTCTCACCCCTCCACTTT

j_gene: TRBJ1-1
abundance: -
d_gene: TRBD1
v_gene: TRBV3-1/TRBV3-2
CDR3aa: CASSPTGGKAFF
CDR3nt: TGTGCCAGCAGCCCTACAGGGGGTAAAGCTTTCTTT

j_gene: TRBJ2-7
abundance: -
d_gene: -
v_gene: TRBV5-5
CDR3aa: CASSLEHRRYEQYF
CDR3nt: TGTGCCAGCAGCTTGGAGCACAGGCGCTACGAGCAGTACTTC

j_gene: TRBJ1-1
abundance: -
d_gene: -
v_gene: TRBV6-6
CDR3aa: CASSRGTTEAFF
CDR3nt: TGTGCCAGCAGCAGGGGAACGACTGAAGCTTTCTTT

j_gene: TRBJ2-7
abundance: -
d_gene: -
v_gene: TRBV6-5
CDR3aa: CASSYGTTYEQYF
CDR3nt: TGTGCCAGCAGTTACGGGACAACCTACGAGCAGTACTTC

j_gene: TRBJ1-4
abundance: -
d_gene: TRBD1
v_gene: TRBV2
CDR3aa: CASSRGQGAGEKLFF
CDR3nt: TGTGCCAGCAGTCGAGGACAGGGGGCGGGGGAAAAACTGTTTTTT

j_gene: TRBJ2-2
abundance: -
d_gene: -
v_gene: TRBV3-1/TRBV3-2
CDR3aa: CASSFQAGELFF
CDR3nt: TGTGCCAGCAGTTTTCAGGCCGGGGAGCTGTTTTTT

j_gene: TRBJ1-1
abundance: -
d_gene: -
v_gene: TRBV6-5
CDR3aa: CASSYSINRNTEAFF
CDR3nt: TGTGCCAGCAGTTACTCGATTAATAGAAACACTGAAGCTTTCTTT

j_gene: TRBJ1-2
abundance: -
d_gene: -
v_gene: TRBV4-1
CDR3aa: CASSQERGGYGYTF
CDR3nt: TGCGCCAGCAGCCAAGAGAGAGGTGGCTATGGCTACACCTTC

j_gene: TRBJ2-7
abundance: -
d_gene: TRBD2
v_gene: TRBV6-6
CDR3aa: CASSRKRPSGGEYYEQYF
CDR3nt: TGTGCCAGCAGTCGAAAGCGTCCTAGCGGGGGGGAATACTACGAGCAGTACTTC

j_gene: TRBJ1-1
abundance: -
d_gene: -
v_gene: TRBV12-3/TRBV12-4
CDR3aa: CASSLEGDTEAFF
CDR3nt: TGTGCCAGCAGTTTGGAAGGGGACACTGAAGCTTTCTTT

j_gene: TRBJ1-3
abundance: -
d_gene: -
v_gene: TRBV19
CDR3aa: CASRSRGSGNTIYF
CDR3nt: TGTGCCAGTAGGAGCAGGGGATCTGGAAACACCATATATTTT

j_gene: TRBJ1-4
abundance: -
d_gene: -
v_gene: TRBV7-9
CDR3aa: CASSWGIRDTQEKLFF
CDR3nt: TGTGCCAGCAGCTGGGGAATCCGGGACACTCAGGAAAAACTGTTTTTT

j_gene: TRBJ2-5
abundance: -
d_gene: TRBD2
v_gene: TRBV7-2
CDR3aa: CASSLGLAGGRETQYF
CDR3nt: TGTGCCAGCAGCTTAGGACTAGCGGGGGGGCGAGAGACCCAGTACTTC

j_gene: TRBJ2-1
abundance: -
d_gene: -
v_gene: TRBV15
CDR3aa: CATSRIVTSDEQFF
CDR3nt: TGTGCCACCAGCAGAATCGTTACAAGCGATGAGCAGTTCTTC

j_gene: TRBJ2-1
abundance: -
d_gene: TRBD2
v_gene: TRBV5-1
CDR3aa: CASSLASGGAVRDEQFF
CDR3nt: TGCGCCAGCAGCCTCGCGAGCGGGGGGGCCGTTAGGGATGAGCAGTTCTTC

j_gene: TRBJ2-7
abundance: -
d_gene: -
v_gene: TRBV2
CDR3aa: CASTAGSYEQYF
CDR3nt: TGTGCCAGCACCGCGGGCTCCTACGAGCAGTACTTC

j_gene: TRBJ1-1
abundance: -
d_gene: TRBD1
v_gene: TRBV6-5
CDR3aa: CASSPQGAQGTEAFF
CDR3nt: TGTGCCAGCAGTCCCCAGGGGGCGCAGGGCACTGAAGCTTTCTTT

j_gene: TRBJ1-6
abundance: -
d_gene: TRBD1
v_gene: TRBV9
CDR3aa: CASSVGSQGDSPLHF
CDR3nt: TGTGCCAGCAGCGTAGGAAGCCAGGGGGATTCACCCCTCCACTTT

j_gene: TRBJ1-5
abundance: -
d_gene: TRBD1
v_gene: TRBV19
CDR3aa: CASCITGGSNQPQHF
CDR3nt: TGTGCCAGTTGCATCACAGGGGGTAGCAATCAGCCCCAGCATTTT

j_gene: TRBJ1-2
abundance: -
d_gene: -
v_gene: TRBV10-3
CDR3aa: CAITQTGPDYGYTF
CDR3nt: TGTGCCATCACCCAAACAGGGCCCGACTATGGCTACACCTTC

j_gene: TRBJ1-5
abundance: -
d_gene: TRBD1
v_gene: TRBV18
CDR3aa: CASSPSGQGNQPQHF
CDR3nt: TGTGCCAGCTCACCATCGGGACAGGGCAATCAGCCCCAGCATTTT

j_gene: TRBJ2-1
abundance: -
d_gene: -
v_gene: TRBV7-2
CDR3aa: CASSVGGGAKEQFF
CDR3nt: TGTGCCAGCAGCGTCGGAGGGGGCGCGAAAGAGCAGTTCTTC

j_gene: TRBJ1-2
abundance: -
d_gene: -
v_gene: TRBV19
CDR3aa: CASSEQLLQVGYTF
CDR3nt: TGTGCCAGTAGCGAACAGTTACTGCAAGTTGGCTACACCTTC

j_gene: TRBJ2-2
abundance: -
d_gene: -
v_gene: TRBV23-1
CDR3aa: CASSAQVNTGELFF
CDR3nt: TGCGCCAGCAGTGCCCAGGTCAACACCGGGGAGCTGTTTTTT

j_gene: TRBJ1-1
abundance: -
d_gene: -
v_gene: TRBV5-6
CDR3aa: CASSSREGFGAFF
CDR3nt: TGTGCCAGCAGCTCGCGTGAGGGATTCGGAGCTTTCTTT